This is a list of T cell receptor beta chains from one sample in a study of CD8 T cells in ankylosing spondylitis. TCRdb redid the calling of the 5' RACE reads with MiXCR, one entry per CDR3 protein. The sample lists around 88,000 distinct CDR3 sequences; about 9% were seen once. Sequencing input: blood, either unsorted or a sorted T cell fraction (not recorded which). These receptors all stem from a male donor with ankylosing spondylitis or in good health (not recorded which). Each CDR3 is given with its conserved first and last residue. Fields, in order: D gene, clone size, CDR3 length, V gene, J gene, CDR3 DNA, CDR3 protein. D genes are given only for firm matches. Clone size, where shown, is once, few, many, or a class for clones that have expanded.

D: -
size: many
length: 13
V: TRBV20-1
J: TRBJ2-1
DNA: TGCAGTGCTAGAGATCTCGGCAGAAATGAGCAGTTCTTC
CDR3: CSARDLGRNEQFF

D: -
size: many
length: 14
V: TRBV20-1
J: TRBJ1-2
DNA: TGCAGTGCTCAGCCTTCCGGCTCAGGCTATGGCTACACCTTC
CDR3: CSAQPSGSGYGYTF

D: TRBD2
size: many
length: 15
V: TRBV29-1
J: TRBJ2-1
DNA: TGCAGCGTTGGACAGCTTAGCGGGGGGGCGCCTGAGCAGTTCTTC
CDR3: CSVGQLSGGAPEQFF

D: -
size: -
length: 14
V: TRBV7-9
J: TRBJ2-1
DNA: TGTGCCAGCAGCTTAGGGTTAGGGGACAATGAGCAGTTCTTC
CDR3: CASSLGLGDNEQFF

D: TRBD2
size: many
length: 15
V: TRBV10-3
J: TRBJ2-1
DNA: TGTGCCATCAGCAACGGGACTAGGGTCTACAATGAGCAGTTCTTC
CDR3: CAISNGTRVYNEQFF

D: -
size: many
length: 13
V: TRBV2
J: TRBJ2-5
DNA: TGTGCCAGCAGTGAGGGGATGCAAGAGACCCAGTACTTC
CDR3: CASSEGMQETQYF

D: TRBD2
size: many
length: 16
V: TRBV5-1
J: TRBJ2-1
DNA: TGCGCCAGCAGCTTGGGGGCTAGCGGAACCTACAATGAGCAGTTCTTC
CDR3: CASSLGASGTYNEQFF

D: TRBD2
size: few
length: 15
V: TRBV3-1
J: TRBJ2-5
DNA: TGTGCCAGCAGCCAAGATTTGGGGGAGGGGGAGACCCAGTACTTC
CDR3: CASSQDLGEGETQYF

D: -
size: few
length: 13
V: TRBV25-1
J: TRBJ1-5
DNA: TGTGCCAGCGGAGTCGGGGGGAATCAGCCCCAGCATTTT
CDR3: CASGVGGNQPQHF

D: -
size: many
length: 12
V: TRBV24-1
J: TRBJ2-7
DNA: TGTGCCACCCAGGGACCCAAGGGCGAGCAGTACTTC
CDR3: CATQGPKGEQYF

D: -
size: many
length: 12
V: TRBV7-9
J: TRBJ2-5
DNA: TGTGCCAGCTCCAGCCTGGGGGAGACCCAGTACTTC
CDR3: CASSSLGETQYF

D: -
size: few
length: 15
V: TRBV9
J: TRBJ2-6
DNA: TGTGCCAGCAGGCCGGGAATGTTTGGGGCCAACGTCCTGACTTTC
CDR3: CASRPGMFGANVLTF

D: -
size: -
length: 11
V: TRBV3-1
J: TRBJ2-5
DNA: TGTGCCAGCAGCCAATCCCGAACCCAGTACTTC
CDR3: CASSQSRTQYF

D: -
size: many
length: 17
V: TRBV29-1
J: TRBJ1-1
DNA: TGCAGCGTTGGAGCTCCGGGATCATTTAATCTGAACACTGAAGCTTTCTTT
CDR3: CSVGAPGSFNLNTEAFF

D: TRBD2
size: few
length: 15
V: TRBV28
J: TRBJ2-3
DNA: TGTGCCAGCAGTTTAGCGGGGGGCCGATCTACCTCACTGTATTTT
CDR3: CASSLAGGRSTSLYF

D: -
size: many
length: 13
V: TRBV19
J: TRBJ2-7
DNA: TGTGCCAGTAGTATGGATCCCACCTACGAGCAGTACTTC
CDR3: CASSMDPTYEQYF

D: TRBD2
size: -
length: 11
V: TRBV20-1
J: TRBJ2-1
DNA: TGCAGTGCGCGGGGGGGCAATGAGCAGTTCTTC
CDR3: CSARGGNEQFF

D: TRBD2
size: many
length: 15
V: TRBV27
J: TRBJ2-7
DNA: TGTGCCAGCAGTCGACGGGGGGTTCTTCCCTACGAGCAGTACTTC
CDR3: CASSRRGVLPYEQYF

D: TRBD2
size: many
length: 16
V: TRBV20-1
J: TRBJ2-3
DNA: TGCAGTGCTAAGAGGGCTAGCGGGGGTTTCACAGATACGCAGTATTTT
CDR3: CSAKRASGGFTDTQYF

D: -
size: many
length: 11
V: TRBV3-1
J: TRBJ2-3
DNA: TGTGCCAGCAGCCGCGGGCAGGACTGGTATTTT
CDR3: CASSRGQDWYF

D: -
size: many
length: 16
V: TRBV15
J: TRBJ2-3
DNA: TGTGCCACCAGCAGAGATAAGCGGGCTCGCACAGATACGCAGTATTTT
CDR3: CATSRDKRARTDTQYF

D: -
size: many
length: 16
V: TRBV12-3/TRBV12-4
J: TRBJ2-3
DNA: TGTGCCAGCAGTTCAAATCCGGGAACAGGGACAGATACGCAGTATTTT
CDR3: CASSSNPGTGTDTQYF

D: TRBD2
size: many
length: 17
V: TRBV7-2
J: TRBJ2-1
DNA: TGTGCCAGCAGCTTACCGAAACTAGCGGACTCCTACAATGAGCAGTTCTTC
CDR3: CASSLPKLADSYNEQFF

D: -
size: many
length: 14
V: TRBV28
J: TRBJ1-5
DNA: TGTGCCAGCAGTTTTTGGGGGAAGGGCCAGCCCCAGCATTTT
CDR3: CASSFWGKGQPQHF

D: -
size: many
length: 17
V: TRBV5-1
J: TRBJ2-3
DNA: TGCGCCAGCAGCTTGACCTCCGCGGGCTACAGCACAGATACGCAGTATTTT
CDR3: CASSLTSAGYSTDTQYF

D: -
size: many
length: 14
V: TRBV4-2
J: TRBJ1-5
DNA: TGTGCCAGCAGCCAAGTGACAGCAAATCAGCCCCAGCATTTT
CDR3: CASSQVTANQPQHF

D: -
size: many
length: 14
V: TRBV5-6
J: TRBJ2-5
DNA: TGTGCCAGCAGCGTGCGGCTCAGAGAAGAGACCCAGTACTTC
CDR3: CASSVRLREETQYF

D: -
size: many
length: 12
V: TRBV20-1
J: TRBJ1-2
DNA: TGCAGTGCTAGAACCTACGCCGGGGGCTACACCTTC
CDR3: CSARTYAGGYTF

D: TRBD1
size: -
length: 17
V: TRBV7-6
J: TRBJ2-2
DNA: TGTGCCAGCAGCTTAGTCTGGACAGGGGAAAACACCGGGGAGCTGTTTTTT
CDR3: CASSLVWTGENTGELFF

D: -
size: -
length: 15
V: TRBV7-2
J: TRBJ2-2
DNA: TGTGCCAGCAGCTTAGGAGGAGGGGGGGCCCCGGGGCTGTTTTTT
CDR3: CASSLGGGGAPGLFF

D: -
size: many
length: 19
V: TRBV6-5
J: TRBJ2-1
DNA: TGTGCCAGCAGTTACTCAGACGTGGACAGCTCCTTTCAGGGCAATGAGCAGTTCTTC
CDR3: CASSYSDVDSSFQGNEQFF

D: -
size: -
length: 14
V: TRBV20-1
J: TRBJ1-2
DNA: TGCAGTGCTAGAGAAACCCCAGGAAACTATGGCTACACCTTC
CDR3: CSARETPGNYGYTF

D: -
size: many
length: 12
V: TRBV12-3/TRBV12-4
J: TRBJ1-1
DNA: TGTGCCAGCAGCCCGGGCGGGACTGAAGCTTTCTTT
CDR3: CASSPGGTEAFF

D: -
size: many
length: 15
V: TRBV9
J: TRBJ2-2
DNA: TGTGCCAGCAGCGTGACAGACAGGAACACCGGGGAGCTGTTTTTT
CDR3: CASSVTDRNTGELFF

D: TRBD2
size: many
length: 14
V: TRBV12-3/TRBV12-4
J: TRBJ2-3
DNA: TGTGCCAGCAGTCCGGGACTACAACTAGATACGCAGTATTTT
CDR3: CASSPGLQLDTQYF

D: TRBD1
size: many
length: 15
V: TRBV7-7
J: TRBJ2-1
DNA: TGTGCTAGCAGCTTAGACAGGGGTGGAGGCAATGAGCAGTTCTTC
CDR3: CASSLDRGGGNEQFF

D: -
size: many
length: 13
V: TRBV20-1
J: TRBJ1-4
DNA: TGCAGTGCTGAGGACGGGGTAGATGACAAACTGTTTTTT
CDR3: CSAEDGVDDKLFF

D: TRBD2
size: many
length: 15
V: TRBV10-3
J: TRBJ2-1
DNA: TGTGCCATCAGGGTTAGCGGGGGGGGGCTGAATGAGCAGTTCTTC
CDR3: CAIRVSGGGLNEQFF

D: -
size: few
length: 13
V: TRBV29-1
J: TRBJ2-1
DNA: TGCAGCGTTCGGGGAAGCTCCTACAATGAGCAGTTCTTC
CDR3: CSVRGSSYNEQFF

D: TRBD1
size: -
length: 15
V: TRBV7-9
J: TRBJ2-7
DNA: TGTGCCAGCAGCACCCGGACAGGGCCAATCTACGAGCAGTACTTC
CDR3: CASSTRTGPIYEQYF

D: TRBD2
size: many
length: 17
V: TRBV5-1
J: TRBJ2-3
DNA: TGCGCCAGCAGCCCCGCGGGGACTAGCGGGTTGAAAGATACGCAGTATTTT
CDR3: CASSPAGTSGLKDTQYF

D: TRBD1
size: many
length: 13
V: TRBV5-1
J: TRBJ2-5
DNA: TGCGCCAGCAGCTGGGGACAGATGGAGACCCAGTACTTC
CDR3: CASSWGQMETQYF

D: -
size: few
length: 17
V: TRBV2
J: TRBJ2-7
DNA: TGTGCCAGCAGTGGACCCCTTTTAGGGAGCCAGGGGTACGAGCAGTACTTC
CDR3: CASSGPLLGSQGYEQYF

D: -
size: many
length: 14
V: TRBV27
J: TRBJ1-5
DNA: TGTGCCAGCAGTACCCCCGGGGACAATCAGCCCCAGCATTTT
CDR3: CASSTPGDNQPQHF

D: -
size: -
length: 15
V: TRBV27
J: TRBJ2-3
DNA: TGTGCCACAACCTTCCGAGTCACTAGCACAGATACGCAGTATTTT
CDR3: CATTFRVTSTDTQYF

D: -
size: many
length: 14
V: TRBV20-1
J: TRBJ2-3
DNA: TGCAGTGCCGCTGGACGGCGATCCACAGATACGCAGTATTTT
CDR3: CSAAGRRSTDTQYF

D: -
size: -
length: 16
V: TRBV20-1
J: TRBJ1-5
DNA: TGCAGTGCTAGTATCGGGGGGAAATATAGCAATCAGCCCCAGCATTTT
CDR3: CSASIGGKYSNQPQHF

D: -
size: many
length: 15
V: TRBV9
J: TRBJ1-6
DNA: TGTGCCAGCAGCGTAGATAGCGGCAATAATTCACCCCTCCACTTT
CDR3: CASSVDSGNNSPLHF

D: TRBD1
size: many
length: 15
V: TRBV25-1
J: TRBJ2-7
DNA: TGTGCCAGCAGTGCCACAGGGGGCATCTCCTACGAGCAGTACTTC
CDR3: CASSATGGISYEQYF

D: -
size: -
length: 14
V: TRBV29-1
J: TRBJ2-5
DNA: TGCAGCGTTGGGGTAGGACAGTTACAAGAGACCCAGTACTTC
CDR3: CSVGVGQLQETQYF

D: TRBD2
size: many
length: 16
V: TRBV3-1
J: TRBJ2-3
DNA: TGTGCCAGCAGCCCCTGGGCGGGGGGTACCACAGATACGCAGTATTTT
CDR3: CASSPWAGGTTDTQYF

D: -
size: many
length: 13
V: TRBV29-1
J: TRBJ1-1
DNA: TGCAGCGTTGTTGGACAAATGAACACTGAAGCTTTCTTT
CDR3: CSVVGQMNTEAFF

D: TRBD2
size: many
length: 15
V: TRBV29-1
J: TRBJ2-5
DNA: TGCAGCGTTGGTCTAGCGGGGGTACCACAAGAGACCCAGTACTTC
CDR3: CSVGLAGVPQETQYF